This is a list of T cell receptor beta chains from one sample in a study of Ad26.COV2.S vaccination and SARS-CoV-2 variants. Clones were read by immunoSEQ multiplex PCR, and TCRdb kept only the in-frame ones, dropping some. The repertoire holds 350,000 to 450,000 clones, with about 91% as singletons. The material sequenced was peripheral blood, taken in a trial of Ad26.COV2.S vaccine versus placebo. These receptors were obtained from a person between 18 and 60 years old who received the Ad26.COV2.S COVID-19 vaccine or a placebo. Both conserved end residues are part of each CDR3. The D gene is left open where the match is weak. Rows may omit the clone size; those that give it use once, few, many or a size class.

v_call: TRBV13
clone_size: NA
d_call: NA
j_call: TRBJ2-5
cdr3_nt: TGTGCCAGCAGCTTTCATAGCCAAGAGACCCAGTACTTC
cdr3_aa: CASSFHSQETQYF

v_call: TRBV24-1
clone_size: NA
d_call: NA
j_call: TRBJ2-3
cdr3_nt: TGTGCCACCAGTGATTTAAATACGCAGTATTTT
cdr3_aa: CATSDLNTQYF

v_call: TRBV7-9
clone_size: NA
d_call: NA
j_call: TRBJ2-1
cdr3_nt: TGTGCCAGCAGCTTAGAACGGACTCTCTACAATGAGCAGTTCTTC
cdr3_aa: CASSLERTLYNEQFF

v_call: TRBV7-2
clone_size: NA
d_call: TRBD2
j_call: TRBJ2-7
cdr3_nt: TGTGCCAGCAGCCGCCGACTAGCGGGAGGTGCTAGCGCCTACGAGCAGTACTTC
cdr3_aa: CASSRRLAGGASAYEQYF

v_call: TRBV5-1
clone_size: NA
d_call: NA
j_call: TRBJ1-2
cdr3_nt: TGCGCCAGCAGCTCGGCGTACGGGGGCTACACCTTC
cdr3_aa: CASSSAYGGYTF

v_call: TRBV7-8
clone_size: NA
d_call: TRBD2
j_call: TRBJ2-1
cdr3_nt: TGTGCCAGCAGCTTAAAAACCGGGACGGGACTAGGGGGAGGTAATGAGCAGTTCTTC
cdr3_aa: CASSLKTGTGLGGGNEQFF

v_call: TRBV12-5
clone_size: NA
d_call: NA
j_call: TRBJ1-5
cdr3_nt: TGTGCTAGTGGTTGGCTACAGGGCAGTGAGGGCAATCAGCCCCAGCATTTT
cdr3_aa: CASGWLQGSEGNQPQHF

v_call: TRBV28
clone_size: NA
d_call: NA
j_call: TRBJ2-5
cdr3_nt: TGTGCCAGCAGTTTAGTTCTGACTTGGGAGCCGGGACAAGAGACCCAGTACTTC
cdr3_aa: CASSLVLTWEPGQETQYF

v_call: TRBV7-8
clone_size: NA
d_call: NA
j_call: TRBJ1-2
cdr3_nt: TGTGCCAGCAGCTTAGCGCGGGGGTTTTATGGCTACACCTTC
cdr3_aa: CASSLARGFYGYTF

v_call: TRBV5-1
clone_size: few
d_call: NA
j_call: TRBJ1-6
cdr3_nt: TGCGCCAGCAGCTTGGGGGTCGATTCACCCCTCCACTTT
cdr3_aa: CASSLGVDSPLHF

v_call: TRBV4-1
clone_size: NA
d_call: TRBD2
j_call: TRBJ2-2
cdr3_nt: TGCGCCAGCAGCCAACGTCTAGCGGGAGACACCGGGGAGCTGTTTTTT
cdr3_aa: CASSQRLAGDTGELFF

v_call: TRBV5-8
clone_size: once
d_call: NA
j_call: TRBJ1-5
cdr3_nt: TGTGCCAGCAGCTGGGGGGGGAACCAGCCCCAGCATTTT
cdr3_aa: CASSWGGNQPQHF

v_call: TRBV24-1
clone_size: NA
d_call: TRBD1
j_call: TRBJ2-2
cdr3_nt: TGTGCCACCAGTGATTTGGGGACAGGGACCGGGGAGCTGTTTTTT
cdr3_aa: CATSDLGTGTGELFF

v_call: TRBV4-1
clone_size: NA
d_call: TRBD1
j_call: TRBJ2-7
cdr3_nt: TGCGCCAGCAGCCAAGATCCTACCAGGGACAGGGGCCACGAGCAGTACTTC
cdr3_aa: CASSQDPTRDRGHEQYF

v_call: TRBV13
clone_size: once
d_call: NA
j_call: TRBJ2-3
cdr3_nt: TGTGCCAGCAGCTCGCAAACAGGGAAAAATACGCAGTATTTT
cdr3_aa: CASSSQTGKNTQYF

v_call: TRBV2
clone_size: NA
d_call: NA
j_call: TRBJ1-5
cdr3_nt: TGTGCCAGCAGCGACGACCAGGGACGCGCCAATCAGCCCCAGCATTTT
cdr3_aa: CASSDDQGRANQPQHF

v_call: TRBV28
clone_size: NA
d_call: TRBD1
j_call: TRBJ2-5
cdr3_nt: TGTGCCAGCAGTTCGGGACAGCTATTCCAAGAGACCCAGTACTTC
cdr3_aa: CASSSGQLFQETQYF

v_call: TRBV7-9
clone_size: NA
d_call: NA
j_call: TRBJ1-1
cdr3_nt: TGTGCCAGCAGCTTAGGACCCGACCTGATAGCTTTCTTT
cdr3_aa: CASSLGPDLIAFF

v_call: TRBV27
clone_size: NA
d_call: NA
j_call: TRBJ1-6
cdr3_nt: TGTGCCAGCAGGGACAGCTCCTATAATTCACCCCTCCACTTT
cdr3_aa: CASRDSSYNSPLHF

v_call: TRBV19
clone_size: NA
d_call: NA
j_call: TRBJ1-5
cdr3_nt: TGTGCCAGTAGTCCTACCCCGGGCCGTTTCAATCAGCCCCAGCATTTT
cdr3_aa: CASSPTPGRFNQPQHF

v_call: TRBV20-1
clone_size: few
d_call: NA
j_call: TRBJ1-2
cdr3_nt: TGCAGTGCTAGTCCCGGTTCCTTCTATGGCTACACCTTC
cdr3_aa: CSASPGSFYGYTF

v_call: TRBV7-9
clone_size: NA
d_call: TRBD2
j_call: TRBJ2-5
cdr3_nt: TGTGCCAGCACCCCTTTAGCGGGAGGACAAGAGACCCAGTACTTC
cdr3_aa: CASTPLAGGQETQYF

v_call: TRBV6-1
clone_size: NA
d_call: NA
j_call: TRBJ1-6
cdr3_nt: TGTGCCAGCAGTGAAGTTAGGGGATCACCCCTCCACTTT
cdr3_aa: CASSEVRGSPLHF

v_call: TRBV5-1
clone_size: NA
d_call: TRBD2
j_call: TRBJ2-2
cdr3_nt: TGCGCCAGCAGCACAGGGACTAGTGGCACCGGGGAGCTGTTTTTT
cdr3_aa: CASSTGTSGTGELFF